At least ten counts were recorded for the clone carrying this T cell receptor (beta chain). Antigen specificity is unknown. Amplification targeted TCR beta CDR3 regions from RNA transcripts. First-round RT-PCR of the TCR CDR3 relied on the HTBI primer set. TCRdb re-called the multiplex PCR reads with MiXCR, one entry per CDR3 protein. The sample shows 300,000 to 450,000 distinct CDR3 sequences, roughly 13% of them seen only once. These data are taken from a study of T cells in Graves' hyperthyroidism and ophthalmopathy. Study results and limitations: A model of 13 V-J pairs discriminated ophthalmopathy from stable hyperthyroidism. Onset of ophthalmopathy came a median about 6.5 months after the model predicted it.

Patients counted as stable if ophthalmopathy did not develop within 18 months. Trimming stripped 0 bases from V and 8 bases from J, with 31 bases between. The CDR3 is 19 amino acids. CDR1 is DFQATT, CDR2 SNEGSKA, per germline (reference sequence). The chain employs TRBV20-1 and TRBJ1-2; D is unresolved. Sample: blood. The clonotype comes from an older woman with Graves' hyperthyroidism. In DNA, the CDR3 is TGCAGTGCTAGAGATTCCGTACTACCCCTAAGCAGGATCCAAGGCGGCTACACCTTC. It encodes CSARDSVLPLSRIQGGYTF.